What follows are 7 T cell receptor beta chains derived from one specimen sequenced in a study of regulatory T cells in long-lasting Graves disease. CDR3 regions were amplified by Arm-PCR using iRepertoire HTBI primers to build TCR beta libraries. TCRdb reprocessed the multiplex PCR reads via MiXCR and lists one record per CDR3 protein. Among about 430,000 distinct CDR3 sequences listed, about 15% were seen once. Time point noted: newly diagnosed GD, antithyroid drugs for less than 3 months. PBMC RNA served as the TCR library source. This sample also appeared in a second study, on T cells in Graves' hyperthyroidism and ophthalmopathy.

Sequencing was performed on peripheral blood mononuclear cells (PBMCs), taken at new diagnosis, from a patient treated with antithyroid drugs. The source is a woman in her forties with Graves disease.

This clonotype was seen a few times. At one end the junction does not follow the germline gene, possibly because of a read error. The rearrangement links TRBV3-1 to TRBJ2-1, with D perhaps being TRBD1 or TRBD2 (5 bases each). Germline V gives CDR1 LGHDT, CDR2 YNNKEL (reference sequence). This CDR3 is 14 amino acids long. CDR3 sequence (DNA): TGTGCCGGCAGCCCCCGGGACCGCGACAATGAGCAGTTCTTC. Protein product: CAGSPRDRDNEQFF.

This clonotype was recorded a few times. This sequence joins TRBV30 and TRBJ1-3; possibly TRBD1 for D (6 bases). V lost 4 bases, J lost 0 bases, and 13 bases lay in between. The CDR3 extends over 15 amino acids. Germline values: CDR1 GTSNPN, CDR2 SVGIG (reference sequence). This chain's CDR3 is CAWKKGVSSGNTIYF. In DNA, the CDR3 is TGTGCCTGGAAAAAGGGGGTTTCCTCTGGAAACACCATATATTTT.

This clonotype was observed at least ten times. The chain combines TRBV28 with TRBJ1-5; the match to TRBD1 covers 8 bases. Germline V gene lookup returns CDR1 MDHEN and CDR2 SYDVKM. This CDR3 is 17 amino acids long. After removal of 4 bases from V and 6 bases from J, the junction contained 14 bases not matched to a gene. The CDR3 DNA reads as TGTGCCAGCAGTTCTGGCCAGGGGGCCTGGTTGGGTCAGCCCCAGCATTTT. Its translation is CASSSGQGAWLGQPQHF.

The sample holds a few counts of this clonotype. This chain joins TRBV19 and TRBJ1-1, with D perhaps matching TRBD1 (6 bases). The length of the CDR3 is 14 residues. Germline-derived CDR1 and CDR2 are LNHDA and SQIVND (reference sequence). The ends were cut back, 3 bases at V and 2 bases at J, with 10 bases in the middle. The CDR3 here is CASSITGFNTEAFF. CDR3 bases: TGTGCCAGTAGTATTACAGGGTTCAACACTGAAGCTTTCTTT.

In this sample, this clonotype turned up a few times. This chain connects TRBV20-1 to TRBJ2-7; 9 bases line up with TRBD2. The CDR3 loop spans 15 amino acids. CDR1 DFQATT and CDR2 SNEGSKA come from the germline V gene (reference sequence). Trimming at V came to 4 bases and at J to 5 bases, leaving 12 bases not matched to a gene. For the CDR3, the DNA is TGCAGTGCTACCGGCTTGCAGCGGGAGGAAGACGAGCAGTACTTC. It translates to CSATGLQREEDEQYF.

CDR3 in DNA: TGTGCCAGCAGTCCCCGGACAGCGGTCAATCAGCCCCAGCATTTT. Translated: CASSPRTAVNQPQHF. The V and J genes are TRBV28 and TRBJ1-5; weak D call: TRBD1 (6 bases). Germline V gives CDR1 MDHEN, CDR2 SYDVKM. This CDR3 region has 15 residues. Trimming shortened V by 5 bases and J by 3 bases, and 14 bases separated the two germline ends.

The V and J genes are TRBV15 and TRBJ2-3; D remains ambiguous. V was trimmed by 1 base and J by 0 bases, leaving 11 bases between them. Per germline, CDR1 LNHNV and CDR2 YYDKDF (reference sequence). This CDR3 has 16 residues. In DNA form, the CDR3 reads TGTGCCACCAGCAGAGTAGGCAGCACTAGCACAGATACGCAGTATTTT. It codes for CATSRVGSTSTDTQYF.